Following are 17 T cell receptor beta chains from one sample sequenced in a study of blood T cell repertoires in COVID-19. The repertoire was sequenced with immunoSEQ multiplex PCR; TCRdb's copy has only in-frame clones and lacks some. The top ten clones hold around 4.8% of a sample with about 210,000 clones, around 89% of them seen once. What was sequenced was peripheral blood. Receptors were obtained from a woman aged 40 to 55 with acute or convalescent COVID-19.

The chain is built from TRBV28 and TRBJ1-5; perhaps TRBD1 as D (5 bases). CDR3 size: 17 residues. Trimming stripped 1 base from V and 6 bases from J, with 19 bases between. CDR1 and CDR2 from the germline V gene are MDHEN and SYDVKM. The CDR3 bases are TGTGCCAGCAGTTTATCCGGGAGGGGCAAGTTCGGTCAGCCCCAGCATTTT. It codes for CASSLSGRGKFGQPQHF. Full variable domain (outside the CDR3, taken from reference TRBV28 and TRBJ1-5): DVKVTQSSRYLVKRTGEKVFLECVQDMDHENMFWYRQDPGLGLRLIYFSYDVKMKEKGDIPEGYSVSREKKERFSLILESASTNQTSMYLCASSLSGRGKFGQPQHFGDGTRLSIL.

The chain recombines TRBV6-5 with TRBJ1-5; 11 bases are shared with TRBD1. CDR1 and CDR2 from the germline V gene are MNHEY and SVGAGI. After removal of 0 bases from V and 8 bases from J, the junction contained 3 bases not matched to a gene. CDR3 length equals 15 residues. The CDR3 region has the DNA TGTGCCAGCAGTTACTCGGGACAGGGGGTAGAGCCCCAGCATTTT. It yields the protein CASSYSGQGVEPQHF.

The rearrangement uses TRBV7-3 and TRBJ1-2, with 7 bases lining up with TRBD1. This CDR3 spans 13 amino acids. Germline assignment: CDR1 SGHTA and CDR2 FQGTGA. V lost 5 bases, J lost 5 bases, and 5 bases stayed unmatched. CDR3: CASSPLDRYGYTF. The DNA for the CDR3 is TGTGCCAGCAGCCCCCTGGACAGGTATGGCTACACCTTC.

This chain connects TRBV11-3 to TRBJ1-5; D gene uncertain. Trimming pared 3 bases from V and 3 bases from J, leaving 24 bases between. The CDR3 spans 19 residues. Germline V gene data show CDR1 as SGHNT and CDR2 as YENEEA. In nucleotides, the CDR3 is TGTGCCAGCAGCTTCCCGAGAAAGAATCCGGGAACTCACAATCAGCCCCAGCATTTT. It encodes CASSFPRKNPGTHNQPQHF.

V and J are TRBV19 and TRBJ1-5, with 9 bases aligning to TRBD1. The CDR3 sequence is 17 residues long. Germline CDR1 is LNHDA and CDR2 is SQIVND (reference sequence). Trimming at V came to 6 bases and at J to 0 bases, leaving 9 bases not matched to a gene. This CDR3 reads CASSRRDRANSNQPQHF. In nucleotides, the CDR3 is TGTGCCAGTAGCCGGCGGGACAGGGCGAATAGCAATCAGCCCCAGCATTTT.

The gene calls are TRBV18 and TRBJ1-1; D ambiguous. CDR3 length: 14 residues. Trimming shortened V by 6 bases and J by 6 bases, and 17 bases separated the two germline ends. CDR1 and CDR2 from the germline V gene are KGHSH and LQKENI. The CDR3 coding sequence is TGTGCCAGCTCCCCCGATCTTGGGAGGCCTGAAGCTTTCTTT. Residues: CASSPDLGRPEAFF.

In its sample, this clone was seen a few times. The chain has TRBV6-1 and TRBJ2-5, with TRBD1 identical over 10 bases. V was clipped by 3 bases and J by 4 bases; unmatched bases: 5. The CDR3 has 15 residues. Germline-derived CDR1 and CDR2 are MNHNS and SASEGT. CDR3 sequence reads: CASSEETGGGETQYF. Here the CDR3 DNA reads TGTGCCAGCAGTGAGGAGACAGGGGGCGGAGAGACCCAGTACTTC.

The CDR3 region is CASSLWRGSDEKLFF. The DNA of the CDR3 is TGTGCCAGCAGTTTATGGAGGGGGAGCGATGAAAAACTGTTTTTT. V usage is TRBV28 and J usage is TRBJ1-4; possible D gene TRBD1, 6 bases. The V end lost 0 bases, the J end lost 6 bases, and 11 bases lay between the germline ends. CDR3 length: 15 residues. CDR1 MDHEN and CDR2 SYDVKM come from the germline V gene.

The chain couples TRBV5-1 to TRBJ2-5, with D tentatively TRBD2 (6 bases). The CDR3 is 14 residues long. Germline V gene sequence: CDR1 SGHRS, CDR2 YFSETQ. Between the trimmed V and J ends, which lost 4 bases and 2 bases, there was a span of 12 bases. Here the CDR3 DNA reads TGCGCCAGCAGCGGCGGGGACCGACAAGAGACCCAGTACTTC. Translating it yields CASSGGDRQETQYF.

This clone appeared a few times. This rearrangement joins TRBV27 to TRBJ2-7, with 12 positions matching TRBD2. In germline, CDR1 is MNHEY, CDR2 SMNVEV (reference sequence). This CDR3 comprises 16 residues. V was clipped by 4 bases and J by 8 bases; unmatched bases: 12. The CDR3 region is CASSSLAGGNIGKQYV. In nucleotides, the CDR3 is TGTGCCAGCAGTTCACTAGCGGGGGGTAACATAGGGAAGCAGTACGTC.

This chain connects TRBV13 to TRBJ2-3; D unclear. CDR1 and CDR2 (germline): PRHDT, FYEKMQ (reference sequence). V was cut by 7 bases and J by 5 bases, with 7 bases left in between. The CDR3 spans 11 residues. The CDR3 nucleotides read TGTGCCAGCATGCTCGGAGATACGCAGTATTTT. This sequence encodes CASMLGDTQYF.

The rearrangement links TRBV19 to TRBJ1-4; D is perhaps TRBD1 (6 bases). Trimming took off 7 bases at V and 6 bases at J, with 21 bases between the two ends. Germline V lookup: CDR1 LNHDA, CDR2 SQIVND (reference sequence). CDR3 length: 16 residues. CDR3 in DNA: TGTGCCAGTACCTCCCCGCCACAGGGCGGATATGAAAAACTGTTTTTT. As protein: CASTSPPQGGYEKLFF.

The V call is TRBV27, the J call TRBJ2-7; TRBD1 is a possible D gene (5 bases). Trimming left V 3 bases short and J 3 bases short, with 15 bases between. Germline assignment: CDR1 MNHEY and CDR2 SMNVEV (reference sequence). The CDR3 is made up of 15 amino acids. CDR3 region: CASSLMGRAIYEQYV. CDR3 nucleotide sequence: TGTGCCAGCAGTTTGATGGGCAGGGCGATCTACGAGCAGTACGTC.

V and J are TRBV20-1 and TRBJ2-3; 8 nucleotides match TRBD2. The J segment lost 3 bases and the V segment lost 3 bases, leaving 11 bases of the junction unmatched. The CDR3 length is 16 residues. Germline V gene data show CDR1 as DFQATT and CDR2 as SNEGSKA (reference sequence). CDR3 in DNA: TGCAGTGCTAGTTGGGTGCGGGGGGCCGCTACAGATACGCAGTATTTT. It codes for CSASWVRGAATDTQYF.

The rearrangement joins TRBV18 to TRBJ1-5, with TRBD1 identical over 12 bases. Germline values: CDR1 KGHSH, CDR2 LQKENI. There are 16 residues in the CDR3. V shed 1 base, J shed 6 bases, and the junction held 4 bases outside the gene matches. The CDR3 region is CASSPRDRGPGQPQHF. For the CDR3, the DNA is TGTGCCAGCTCACCACGGGACAGGGGGCCGGGTCAGCCCCAGCATTTT.

In its sample, this clone was seen once. The chain is built from TRBV5-6 and TRBJ2-2, with TRBD1 identical over 7 bases. The CDR3 has 14 residues. Germline values: CDR1 SGHDT, CDR2 YYEEEE. V lost 4 bases and J lost 3; bases outside the gene matches: 3. The CDR3 reads CASSRGQYTGELFF. The CDR3 DNA reads TGTGCCAGCAGCAGGGGACAGTACACCGGGGAGCTGTTTTTT.

This clone appeared a single time. The chain couples TRBV5-1 to TRBJ1-1; 8 bases agree with TRBD1. J was trimmed by 5 bases and V by 4 bases; bases with no gene match: 7. CDR1 is SGHRS and CDR2 is YFSETQ in the germline V gene. The CDR3 consists of 14 residues. In DNA form, the CDR3 reads TGCGCCAGCAGCCTGGGACAGGCGGGTACTGAAGCTTTCTTT. Encoded protein: CASSLGQAGTEAFF.